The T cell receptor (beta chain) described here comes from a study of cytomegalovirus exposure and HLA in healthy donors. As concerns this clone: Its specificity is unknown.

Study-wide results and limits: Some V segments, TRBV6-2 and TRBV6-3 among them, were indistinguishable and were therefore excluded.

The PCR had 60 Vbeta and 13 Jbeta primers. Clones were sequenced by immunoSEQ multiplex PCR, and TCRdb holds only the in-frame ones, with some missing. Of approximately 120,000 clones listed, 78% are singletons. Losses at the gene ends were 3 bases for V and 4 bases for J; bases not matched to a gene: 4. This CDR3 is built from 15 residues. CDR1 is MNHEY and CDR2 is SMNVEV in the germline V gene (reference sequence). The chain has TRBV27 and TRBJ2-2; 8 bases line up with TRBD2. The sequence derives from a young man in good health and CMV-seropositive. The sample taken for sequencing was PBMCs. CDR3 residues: CASSLGTRVTGELFF. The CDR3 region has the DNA TGTGCCAGCAGTTTGGGGACTAGGGTCACCGGGGAGCTGTTTTTT.